This T cell receptor beta chain was captured by sequencing in a study of OX40 agonist ivuxolimab in advanced cancers. About the research overall: Mean age 60 years, range roughly 23 to 79; around 80% male. Partial responses were observed in three patients, of whom one had hepatocellular carcinoma and two had cutaneous melanoma. Study results and limitations: Still undetermined is the antigen specificity of the expanded peripheral T cells. Expanded clones were, on average, more numerous among CD8+ T cells than CD4+.

Notes on this clone: Its specificity is not known.

Method: immunoSEQ multiplex PCR; TCRdb's copy keeps in-frame clones and lacks some. The top ten hold about 1.8% of the sample, which has under 90,000 clones, about 92% seen once. This clonotype originated in an adult with an advanced solid tumor such as melanoma, head and neck, liver or kidney cancer. Here the sequenced sample was CD4+ or CD8+ T cells sorted from blood, taken in a trial of the OX40 agonist ivuxolimab.

The CDR3 DNA reads as TGTGCCAGCAAAGGCGGGGGGGAGTACTACGAGCAGTACTTC. It is translated as CASKGGGEYYEQYF. This chain connects TRBV6-6 to TRBJ2-7, with TRBD2 matching 9 bases. Trimming removed 7 bases from V and 3 bases from J; junction bases left unmatched: 7. The CDR3 spans 14 residues. The germline V gene encodes CDR1 MNHNY and CDR2 SVGAGI (reference sequence).